Below are 17 T cell receptor beta chains sequenced from a single sample in a study of molecular identifiers for immune sequencing clone quantification. TCRdb ran MiXCR on the PCR reads and lists one entry per CDR3 protein. The data contain about 320,000 distinct CDR3 sequences, over 20% of them singletons. Sequencing input: naive CD8+ T cells from blood, with Jurkat cell RNA spiked in. The subset denotes: FACS-sorted CD8+CD4-CCR7+CD45RA+ naive T cells. These receptors all stem from a human donor in good health. Some libraries in this study had Jurkat cell RNA spiked in.

The CDR3 protein is CASSAYDSHREAFF. In DNA form, the CDR3 reads TGCGCCAGCAGTGCTTACGACAGCCACAGGGAAGCTTTCTTT. The gene calls are TRBV10-2 and TRBJ1-1; D perhaps matches TRBD1 (5 bases). The CDR3 runs to 14 residues. The germline gives CDR1 WSHSY, CDR2 SAAADI. V lost 4 bases and J 8 bases, leaving 17 bases between the germline ends.

The table lists this clonotype with many counts. This chain joins TRBV30 and TRBJ2-1; the match to TRBD2 covers 10 bases. The germline gives CDR1 GTSNPN, CDR2 SVGIG (reference sequence). Trimming took 4 bases from V and 5 from J; bases not matched to a gene: 5. The CDR3 loop spans 14 amino acids. The CDR3 loop reads CAWTGLANHNEQFF. The CDR3 DNA is TGTGCCTGGACGGGACTAGCGAATCACAATGAGCAGTTCTTC.

This clonotype was detected many times. V gene TRBV5-1 combines with J gene TRBJ1-3, with unresolved D. Germline CDR1 SGHRS, CDR2 YFSETQ. V dropped 0 bases and J dropped 3 bases, with 13 bases sitting between them. The CDR3 consists of 16 residues. CDR3 loop: CASSLDSPLYGNTIYF. CDR3 DNA: TGCGCCAGCAGCTTGGACTCCCCCTTATATGGAAACACCATATATTTT.

This clonotype was seen many times. This chain joins TRBV29-1 and TRBJ2-5, with D possibly being TRBD2 (5 bases). Germline V gives CDR1 SQVTM, CDR2 ANQGSEA. Deletions cut 8 bases from V and 5 bases from J, with 18 bases between. The CDR3 totals 13 residues. CDR3 DNA sequence: TGCAGCATCTTCACAGCGGCCGGCGAGACCCAGTACTTC. It codes for CSIFTAAGETQYF.

The gene calls are TRBV7-9 and TRBJ2-5; 8 bases line up with TRBD1. Germline CDR1 and CDR2: SEHNR and FQNEAQ (reference sequence). Unmatched junction bases numbered 11, after V lost 1 base and J lost 4 bases. The CDR3 is 17 residues long. The CDR3: CASSLVGAGGYRETQYF. CDR3 nucleotide sequence: TGTGCCAGCAGCTTAGTCGGCGCAGGGGGCTATCGAGAGACCCAGTACTTC.

With respect to this clonotype: With a much larger clone just one base away, this may be a read error. The gene calls are TRBV11-2 and TRBJ2-5, with a tentative D call TRBD1 (5 bases). Germline V lookup: CDR1 SGHAT, CDR2 FQNNGV. V lost 3 bases, J lost 2 bases, and 13 bases lay in between. The CDR3 covers 15 residues. The CDR3 protein is CASSFRTGLQETQYF. CDR3 sequence (DNA): TGTGCCAGCAGCTTTCGTACAGGCCTACAAGAGACCCAGTACTTC.

Remarks on this clonotype: This may come from a read error, since a much larger clone is one base off. V is TRBV7-9 and J is TRBJ1-3, with 8 bases lining up with TRBD1. V gave up 8 bases and J gave up 1 base; unmatched junction bases: 10. Germline CDR1 and CDR2: SEHNR and FQNEAQ (reference sequence). The CDR3 is made up of 16 amino acids. Here the CDR3 reads CASGSDRGRSGNTIYF. CDR3 in DNA: TGTGCCAGCGGCTCAGACAGGGGTCGATCTGGAAACACCATATATTTT.

This clonotype was found many times. The chain carries TRBV10-3 and TRBJ2-2, with TRBD2 matching 7 bases. CDR3 length: 11 amino acids. Unmatched junction bases numbered 1, after V lost 9 bases and J lost 6 bases. Germline CDR1 reads ENHRY; CDR2 reads SYGVKD. The CDR3 is CAMGGAGELFF. Here the CDR3 DNA reads TGTGCCATGGGGGGGGCCGGGGAGCTGTTTTTT.

This clonotype was detected many times. The chain uses TRBV14 and TRBJ2-2, with D unresolved. The CDR3 runs to 14 residues. CDR1 and CDR2 from the germline V gene are SGHDN and FVKESK. Trimming shortened V by 1 base and J by 3 bases, and 6 bases separated the two germline ends. The CDR3 here is CASSQVRHTGELFF. The CDR3 bases are TGTGCCAGCAGCCAAGTTCGTCACACCGGGGAGCTGTTTTTT.

In the case of this clonotype: A much larger clone lies a single base off, so this may be a read error. The chain uses TRBV11-2 and TRBJ1-1, with 9 positions matching TRBD1. The CDR3 is made up of 16 amino acids. Germline values: CDR1 SGHAT, CDR2 FQNNGV. CDR3 DNA: TGTACCAGCAGCCCACGGACAGGGGACTTGAACACTGAAGCTTTCTTT. Residues: CTSSPRTGDLNTEAFF.

This clonotype was found many times. J is TRBJ1-1 and V is TRBV16, with 8 bases identical to TRBD1. J lost 3 bases, V lost 8 bases, and 8 bases had no gene match. This CDR3 is 14 amino acids long. CDR1 is KGHSY and CDR2 is FQNENV in the germline V gene. CDR3 protein: CASGTGTGDTEAFF. CDR3 bases: TGTGCCAGCGGAACCGGGACAGGAGACACTGAAGCTTTCTTT.

Regarding this clonotype: With a much larger clone just one base away, this may be a read error. The gene calls are TRBV14 and TRBJ2-7; D remains ambiguous. Germline V gene sequence: CDR1 SGHDN, CDR2 FVKESK. The CDR3 length is 12 residues. V was clipped by 1 base and J by 6 bases, with 7 bases between them. This CDR3 is CASSQGASEQYF. The CDR3 DNA reads as TGTGCCAGCAGCCAAGGGGCTAGCGAGCAGTACTTC.

This sequence joins TRBV29-1 and TRBJ2-1; 8 nucleotides agree with TRBD2. This CDR3 region has 13 residues. V lost 7 bases, J lost 13 bases, and 15 bases stayed unmatched. The V gene's germline CDR1 is SQVTM and CDR2 ANQGSEA. CDR3 amino acids: CSADGVSGMSQFF. The CDR3 DNA is TGCAGCGCAGATGGGGTTAGCGGGATGAGTCAGTTCTTC.

Points on this clonotype: A much larger clonotype is one base distant, so this may be a read error. This sequence joins TRBV28 and TRBJ2-1, with no clear D. The V end was cut by 3 bases, the J end by 3 bases, with 12 bases between. CDR1 and CDR2 (germline): MDHEN, SYDVKM. The CDR3 has 15 residues. CDR3 loop: CASSFLGSYYNEQFF. The CDR3 DNA follows: TGTGCCAGCAGTTTTCTAGGGTCCTACTACAATGAGCAGTTCTTC.

This clonotype was found many times. The J gene is TRBJ2-3, the V gene TRBV5-6; no firm D call. This CDR3 has 13 residues. Trimming removed 1 base at V and 6 bases at J, with 9 bases between. Germline V lookup: CDR1 SGHDT, CDR2 YYEEEE. The CDR3 sequence is CASSLLRRDTQYF. The CDR3 nucleotides are TGTGCCAGCAGCTTGCTAAGAAGGGATACGCAGTATTTT.

This clonotype has a count of ten or more. This rearrangement joins TRBV5-6 to TRBJ2-7; the D gene is possibly TRBD1 (5 bases). V lost 1 base to trimming and J lost 5 bases, with 13 bases between them. This CDR3 contains 14 residues. Germline CDR1 reads SGHDT; CDR2 reads YYEEEE. The CDR3, as DNA: TGTGCCAGCAGCTTGTGGGGCATCAGGAACGAGCAGTACTTC. This translates into CASSLWGIRNEQYF.

In this sample, this clonotype turned up many times. The chain couples TRBV19 to TRBJ1-1; no clear D gene. CDR3 length equals 12 residues. Trimming removed 3 bases from V and 7 bases from J, with 9 bases in between. Germline V gene lookup returns CDR1 LNHDA and CDR2 SQIVND (reference sequence). CDR3 nucleotide sequence: TGTGCCAGTAGTATCCCGGGAGTTGAAGCTTTCTTT. It codes for CASSIPGVEAFF.